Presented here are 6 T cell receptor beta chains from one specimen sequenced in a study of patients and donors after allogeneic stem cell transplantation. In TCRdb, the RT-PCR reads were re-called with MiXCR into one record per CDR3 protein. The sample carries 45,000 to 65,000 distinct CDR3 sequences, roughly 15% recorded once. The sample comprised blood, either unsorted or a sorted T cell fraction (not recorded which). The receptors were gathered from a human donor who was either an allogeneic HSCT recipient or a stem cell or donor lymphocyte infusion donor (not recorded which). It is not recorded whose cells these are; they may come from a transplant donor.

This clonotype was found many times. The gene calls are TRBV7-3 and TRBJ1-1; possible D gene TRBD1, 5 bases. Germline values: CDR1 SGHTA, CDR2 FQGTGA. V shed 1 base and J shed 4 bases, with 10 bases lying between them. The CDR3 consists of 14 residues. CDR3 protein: CASSLMGGSTEAFF. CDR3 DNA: TGTGCCAGCAGCTTAATGGGGGGTTCCACTGAAGCTTTCTTT.

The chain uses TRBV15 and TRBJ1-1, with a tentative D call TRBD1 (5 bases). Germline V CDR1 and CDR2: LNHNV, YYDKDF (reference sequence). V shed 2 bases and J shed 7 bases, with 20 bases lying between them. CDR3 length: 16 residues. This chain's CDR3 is CATSRPLRDPPIEAFF. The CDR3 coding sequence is TGTGCCACCAGCAGACCACTCCGGGACCCACCTATTGAAGCTTTCTTT.

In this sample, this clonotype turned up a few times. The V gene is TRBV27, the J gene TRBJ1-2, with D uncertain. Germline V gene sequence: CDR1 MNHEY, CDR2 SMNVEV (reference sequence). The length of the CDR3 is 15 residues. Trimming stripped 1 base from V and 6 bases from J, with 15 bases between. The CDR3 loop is CASSLWRSGMDGYTF. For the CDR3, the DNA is TGTGCCAGCAGTTTATGGAGATCGGGAATGGATGGCTACACCTTC.

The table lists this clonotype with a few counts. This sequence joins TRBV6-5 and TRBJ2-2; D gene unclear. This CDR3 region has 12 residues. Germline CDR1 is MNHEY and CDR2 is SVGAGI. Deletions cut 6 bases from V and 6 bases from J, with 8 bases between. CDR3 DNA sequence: TGTGCCAGCAGCCAACTTTCCGGGGAGCTGTTTTTT. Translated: CASSQLSGELFF.

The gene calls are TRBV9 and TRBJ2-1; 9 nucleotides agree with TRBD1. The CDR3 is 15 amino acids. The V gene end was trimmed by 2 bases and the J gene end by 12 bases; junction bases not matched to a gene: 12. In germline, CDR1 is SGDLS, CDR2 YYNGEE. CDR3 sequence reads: CASSVQAQGALGQFF. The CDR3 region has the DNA TGTGCCAGCAGCGTTCAGGCACAGGGGGCGCTCGGGCAGTTCTTC.

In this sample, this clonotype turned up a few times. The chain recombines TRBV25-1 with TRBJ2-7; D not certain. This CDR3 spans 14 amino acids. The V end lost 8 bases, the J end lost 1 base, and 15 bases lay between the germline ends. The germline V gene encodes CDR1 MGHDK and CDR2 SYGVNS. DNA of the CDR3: TGTGCCAGCCTTCTAGGAAAACAATCCTACGAGCAGTACTTC. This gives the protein CASLLGKQSYEQYF.